The clone carrying this T cell receptor beta chain showed up just a few times. Its antigen is unknown. Combining a sample-barcoded 5' primer with a J-beta primer mix, a second PCR ran for roughly 7 to 12 cycles. TCRdb reprocessed the 5' RACE reads via MiXCR and lists one record per CDR3 protein. This sample has about 680,000 distinct CDR3 sequences, with approximately 50% found just once. The sample originates from a study of blood T cells in healthy people across ages. CDR1 and CDR2 from the germline V gene are DFQATT and SNEGSKA (reference sequence). V was cut by 5 bases and J by 0 bases, with 15 bases left in between. The CDR3 runs to 15 residues. Study-wide results and caveats: Relative to aged donors, long-lived donors carried more naive CD4+ cells and displayed higher diversity. Since the PBMCs were unsorted, naive and antigen-experienced cells could not be conclusively compared.

The chain employs TRBV20-1 and TRBJ2-3; D is undetermined. Sequencing was carried out using blood. The receptor's source is a woman aged 55-70 years in good health. The CDR3: CSAPSGQWSTDTQYF. The DNA of the CDR3 is TGCAGTGCTCCCTCCGGCCAGTGGAGCACAGATACGCAGTATTTT.